Shown below are 5 T cell receptor beta chains from a single sample sequenced in a study of control samples from healthy donors and cancer patients (dated by TCRdb to about 2020). Library preparation employed the immunoSEQ multiplex PCR assay. TCRdb limited this immuneACCESS table to in-frame rearrangements with V and J called. A share of clones is missing; checked studies link under half to unresolved V genes, and the rest is unexplained. The sample profile shows roughly 130,000 clones; 88% of them were found once. Of the sample, 3.2% falls within the top ten clones. The sample was blood. These receptors originate from a man aged 50 or older in good health.

To note about this clone: Additional DNA sequences in this sample encode the identical CDR3. V and J are TRBV19 and TRBJ1-1; no reliable D call. The CDR3 is 13 residues long. Trimming took off 3 bases at V and 2 bases at J, with 7 bases between the two ends. From germline, CDR1 is LNHDA and CDR2 SQIVND (reference sequence). CDR3 sequence reads: CASSIGRNTEAFF. CDR3 in DNA: TGTGCCAGTAGTATCGGACGAAACACTGAAGCTTTCTTT.

The rearrangement links TRBV28 to TRBJ2-3; D perhaps matches TRBD1 (6 bases). The CDR3 is 15 amino acids. Trimming took 0 bases from V and 3 from J, leaving 10 bases between them. Germline V gene lookup returns CDR1 MDHEN and CDR2 SYDVKM. For the CDR3, the DNA is TGTGCCAGCAGTTTATGGGACAGAAGAACAGATACGCAGTATTTT. Its translation is CASSLWDRRTDTQYF.

The chain employs TRBV6-5 and TRBJ2-7; D possibly matches TRBD1 or TRBD2 (6 bases each). From germline, CDR1 is MNHEY and CDR2 SVGAGI. Trimming removed 8 bases from V and 6 bases from J, with 14 bases in between. This CDR3 has 12 residues. This CDR3 is CASASGATEQYF. Here the CDR3 DNA reads TGTGCCAGCGCCTCGGGGGCCACCGAGCAGTACTTC.

The chain employs TRBV3-1 (or the pseudogene TRBV3-2) and TRBJ1-6; 10 nucleotides agree with TRBD1. V was clipped by 7 bases and J by 10 bases; unmatched bases: 7. Germline CDR1 and CDR2: LGHDT and YNNKEL (reference sequence). The CDR3 is 14 amino acids. In DNA, the CDR3 is TGTGCCAGCACCGGACAGGGGGTAGGGTCACCCCTCCACTTT. Its translation is CASTGQGVGSPLHF.

This chain links TRBV18 with TRBJ1-6; TRBD1 agrees at 7 bases. Germline-derived CDR1 and CDR2 are KGHSH and LQKENI. Losses at the gene ends were 0 bases for V and 13 bases for J; bases not matched to a gene: 12. CDR3 length equals 16 residues. The CDR3 DNA is TGTGCCAGCTCACCACCGTTTGGGACAGCGACTTTTCCCCTCCACTTT. Its translation: CASSPPFGTATFPLHF. Together with reference TRBV18 and TRBJ1-6, the CDR3 gives the full variable domain: NAGVMQNPRHLVRRRGQEARLRCSPMKGHSHVYWYRQLPEEGLKFMVYLQKENIIDESGMPKERFSAEFPKEGPSILRIQQVVRGDSAAYFCASSPPFGTATFPLHFGNGTRLTVT.